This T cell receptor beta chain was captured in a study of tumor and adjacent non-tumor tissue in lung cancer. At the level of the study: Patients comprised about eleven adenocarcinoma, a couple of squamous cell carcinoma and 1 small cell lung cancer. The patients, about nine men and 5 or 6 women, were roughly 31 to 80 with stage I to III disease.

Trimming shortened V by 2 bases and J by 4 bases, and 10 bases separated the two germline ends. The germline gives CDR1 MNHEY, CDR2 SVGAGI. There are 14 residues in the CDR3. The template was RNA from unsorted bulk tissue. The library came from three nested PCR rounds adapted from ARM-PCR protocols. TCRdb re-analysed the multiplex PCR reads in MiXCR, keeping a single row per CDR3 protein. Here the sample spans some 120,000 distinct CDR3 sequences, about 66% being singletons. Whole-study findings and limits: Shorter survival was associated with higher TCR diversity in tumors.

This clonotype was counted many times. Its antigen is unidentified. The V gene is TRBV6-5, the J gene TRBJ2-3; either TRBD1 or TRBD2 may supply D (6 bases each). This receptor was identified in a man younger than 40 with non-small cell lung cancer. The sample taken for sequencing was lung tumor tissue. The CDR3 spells CASSYRGPPDTQYF. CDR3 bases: TGTGCCAGCAGTTACCGGGGGCCACCAGATACGCAGTATTTT.